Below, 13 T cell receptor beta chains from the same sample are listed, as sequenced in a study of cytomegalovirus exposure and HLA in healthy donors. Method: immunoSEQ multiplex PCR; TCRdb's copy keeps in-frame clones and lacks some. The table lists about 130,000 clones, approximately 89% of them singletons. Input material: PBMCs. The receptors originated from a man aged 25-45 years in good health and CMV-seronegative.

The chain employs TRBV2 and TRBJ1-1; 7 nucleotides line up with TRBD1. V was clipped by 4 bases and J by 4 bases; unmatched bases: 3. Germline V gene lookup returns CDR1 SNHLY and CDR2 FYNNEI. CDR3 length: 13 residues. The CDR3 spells CASSGQGITEAFF. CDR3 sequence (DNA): TGTGCCAGCAGTGGACAGGGAATCACTGAAGCTTTCTTT.

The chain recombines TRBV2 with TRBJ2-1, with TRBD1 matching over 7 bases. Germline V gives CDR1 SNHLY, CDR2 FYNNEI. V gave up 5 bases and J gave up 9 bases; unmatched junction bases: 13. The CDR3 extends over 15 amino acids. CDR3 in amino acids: CASSPDRVGTSEQFF. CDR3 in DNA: TGTGCCAGCAGTCCAGACAGGGTTGGGACATCTGAGCAGTTCTTC.

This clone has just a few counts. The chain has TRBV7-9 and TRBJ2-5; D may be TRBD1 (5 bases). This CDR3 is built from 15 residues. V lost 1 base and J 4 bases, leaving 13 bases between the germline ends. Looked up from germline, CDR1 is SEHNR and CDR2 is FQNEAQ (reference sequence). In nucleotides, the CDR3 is TGTGCCAGCAGCTTAGGCGCAGGGATAGGAGAGACCCAGTACTTC. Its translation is CASSLGAGIGETQYF.

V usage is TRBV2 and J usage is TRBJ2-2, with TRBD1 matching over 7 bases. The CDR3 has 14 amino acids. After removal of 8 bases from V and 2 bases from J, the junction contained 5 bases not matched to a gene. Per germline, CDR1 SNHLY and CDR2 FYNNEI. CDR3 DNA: TGTGCCAGCTCACAGGGGATTAACACCGGGGAGCTGTTTTTT. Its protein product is CASSQGINTGELFF.

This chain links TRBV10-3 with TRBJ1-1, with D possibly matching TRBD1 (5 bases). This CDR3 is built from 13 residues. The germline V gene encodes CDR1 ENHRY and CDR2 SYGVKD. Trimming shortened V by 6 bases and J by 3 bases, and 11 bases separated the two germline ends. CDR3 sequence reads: CAIREGRDTEAFF. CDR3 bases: TGTGCCATCAGGGAGGGGCGAGACACTGAAGCTTTCTTT.

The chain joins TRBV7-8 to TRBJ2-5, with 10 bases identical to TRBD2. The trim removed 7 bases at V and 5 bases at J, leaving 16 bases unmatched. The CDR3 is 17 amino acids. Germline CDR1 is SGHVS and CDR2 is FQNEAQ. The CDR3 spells CASTSRNLAGGVETQYF. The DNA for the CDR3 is TGTGCCAGCACCAGCAGAAACTTAGCGGGGGGCGTGGAGACCCAGTACTTC. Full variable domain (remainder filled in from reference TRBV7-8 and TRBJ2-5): GAGVSQSPRYKVAKRGQDVALRCDPISGHVSLFWYQQALGQGPEFLTYFQNEAQLDKSGLPSDRFFAERPEGSVSTLKIQRTQQEDSAVYLCASTSRNLAGGVETQYFGPGTRLLVL.

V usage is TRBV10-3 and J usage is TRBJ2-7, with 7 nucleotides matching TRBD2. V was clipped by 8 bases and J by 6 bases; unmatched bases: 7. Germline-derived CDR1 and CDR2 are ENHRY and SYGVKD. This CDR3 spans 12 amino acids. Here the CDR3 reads CAIDGGTGEQYF. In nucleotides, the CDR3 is TGTGCCATCGACGGGGGGACGGGCGAGCAGTACTTC.

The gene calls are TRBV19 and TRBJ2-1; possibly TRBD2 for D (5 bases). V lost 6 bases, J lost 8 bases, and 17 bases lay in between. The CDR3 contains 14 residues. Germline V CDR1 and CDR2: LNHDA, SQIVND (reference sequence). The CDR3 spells CASRGRGLYDEQFF. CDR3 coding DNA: TGTGCCAGTAGGGGAAGAGGGTTGTACGATGAGCAGTTCTTC.

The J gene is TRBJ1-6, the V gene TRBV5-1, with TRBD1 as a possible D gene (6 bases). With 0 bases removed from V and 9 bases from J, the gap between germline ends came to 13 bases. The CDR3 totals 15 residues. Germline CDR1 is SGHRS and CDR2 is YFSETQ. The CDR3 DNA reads TGCGCCAGCAGCTTGGTCGGCGGGGGCGGTTCACCCCTCCACTTT. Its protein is CASSLVGGGGSPLHF.

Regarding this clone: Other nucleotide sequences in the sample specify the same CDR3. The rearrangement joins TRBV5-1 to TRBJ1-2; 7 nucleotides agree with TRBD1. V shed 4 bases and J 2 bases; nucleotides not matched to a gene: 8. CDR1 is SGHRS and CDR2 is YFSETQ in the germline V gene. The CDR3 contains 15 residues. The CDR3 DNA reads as TGCGCCAGCAGCCCCCGGGACAGAGCAAACTATGGCTACACCTTC. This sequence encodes CASSPRDRANYGYTF. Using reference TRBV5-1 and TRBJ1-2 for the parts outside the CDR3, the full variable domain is KAGVTQTPRYLIKTRGQQVTLSCSPISGHRSVSWYQQTPGQGLQFLFEYFSETQRNKGNFPGRFSGRQFSNSRSEMNVSTLELGDSALYLCASSPRDRANYGYTFGSGTRLTVV.

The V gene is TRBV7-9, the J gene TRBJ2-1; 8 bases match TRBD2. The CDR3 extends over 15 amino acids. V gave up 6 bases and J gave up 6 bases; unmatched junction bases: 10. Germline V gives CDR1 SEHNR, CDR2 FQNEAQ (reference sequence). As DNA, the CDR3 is TGTGCCAGCAGTCCCCGCGGGGGGCGCGTCAATGAGCAGTTCTTC. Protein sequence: CASSPRGGRVNEQFF.

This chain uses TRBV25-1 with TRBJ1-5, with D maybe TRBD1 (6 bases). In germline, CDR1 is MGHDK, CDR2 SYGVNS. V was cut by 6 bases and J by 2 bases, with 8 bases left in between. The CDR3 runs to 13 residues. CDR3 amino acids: CASRGARNQPQHF. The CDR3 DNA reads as TGTGCCAGCAGGGGGGCACGCAATCAGCCCCAGCATTTT.

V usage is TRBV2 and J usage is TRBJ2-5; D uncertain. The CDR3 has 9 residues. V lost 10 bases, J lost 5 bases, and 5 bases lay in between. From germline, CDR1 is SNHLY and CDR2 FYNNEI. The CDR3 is CATRETQYF. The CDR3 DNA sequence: TGTGCCACCCGGGAGACCCAGTACTTC.